The rows below give T cell receptor beta chains drawn from one sample of a study of T cell changes during pregnancy in multiple sclerosis. Produced via immunoSEQ multiplex PCR; TCRdb's table is partial and in-frame only. The sample contains approximately 30,000 clones, roughly 89% of which appear only once. The sequencing used CD4+ T cells from peripheral blood mononuclear cells, collected in the second trimester of pregnancy. These receptors were taken from a female donor with multiple sclerosis, enrolled in a pregnancy study. The CDR3 runs from the conserved cysteine through the conserved F or W. Each record gives: V gene, clone size, J gene, D gene, CDR3 DNA, CDR3 protein. D genes are given only for firm matches. Only part of the rows carry a size: once, few, many, or a class if the clone is expanded.

TRBV9	-	TRBJ2-1	TRBD2	TGTGCCAGCAGCGTAGTCGGGGGGTCGTTATACAATGAGCAGTTCTTC	CASSVVGGSLYNEQFF
TRBV4-1	once	TRBJ1-3	TRBD1	TGCGCCAGCAGCCCCGGGACAGTCTCTGGAAACACCATATATTTT	CASSPGTVSGNTIYF
TRBV5-6	few	TRBJ1-5	TRBD1	TGTGCCAGCAGTTTAGGGGGCGTGAGCCAGCCCCAGCATTTT	CASSLGGVSQPQHF
TRBV7-9	-	TRBJ2-2	-	TGTGCCAGCAGCCAGGGGCCGAACACCGGGGAGCTGTTTTTT	CASSQGPNTGELFF
TRBV4-1	-	TRBJ1-1	TRBD1	TGCGCCAGCAGCCAGTACAGGGGGCGGGGGCTTGCCTCTGAAGCTTTCTTT	CASSQYRGRGLASEAFF
TRBV5-4	-	TRBJ2-1	-	TGTGCCAGCAGCTTGGGGGCTGTAACCTACAATGAGCAGTTCTTC	CASSLGAVTYNEQFF
TRBV30	-	TRBJ1-2	TRBD1	TGTGCCGAGGGACAGGGTGGCGGCTACACCTTC	CAEGQGGGYTF
TRBV25-1	few	TRBJ1-1	-	TGTGCCAGCAGTGATAGGGGGTGGAGCACTGAAGCTTTCTTT	CASSDRGWSTEAFF
TRBV7-3	medium-sized	TRBJ1-1	-	TGTGCCAGCAGCTTAGGAGCGATTATGAACACTGAAGCTTTCTTT	CASSLGAIMNTEAFF
TRBV18	once	TRBJ2-3	TRBD2	TGTGCCAGCTCGCTTTTCAGCGGGGTCTCCGAAGATACGCAGTATTTT	CASSLFSGVSEDTQYF
TRBV19	-	TRBJ2-5	TRBD2	TGTGCCAGTAGTATAGATCCCCGGACTAGCGGAACCCAAGAGACCCAGTACTTC	CASSIDPRTSGTQETQYF
TRBV30	-	TRBJ1-2	TRBD1	TGTGCCTGGGGGGACAGGGAAGGGCATGGCTACACCTTC	CAWGDREGHGYTF
TRBV29-1	-	TRBJ1-5	-	TGCAGCGTTGGAGGGATTGGTACCAATCAGCCCCAGCATTTT	CSVGGIGTNQPQHF
TRBV11-2	-	TRBJ2-2	-	TGTGCCAGCAGCTTAGTGGCAGGGGGGACCGGGGAGCTGTTTTTT	CASSLVAGGTGELFF
TRBV6-5	once	TRBJ1-5	TRBD1	TGTGCCAGCAGTTCAGACAGGGGTAATCAGCCCCAGCATTTT	CASSSDRGNQPQHF
TRBV28	-	TRBJ2-7	-	TGTGCCAGCAGTTTCCAAAACTACGAGCAGTACTTC	CASSFQNYEQYF
TRBV25-1	-	TRBJ2-7	-	TGTGCCAGCAGTGCTTCAGGGTACGAGCAGTACTTC	CASSASGYEQYF
TRBV5-4	once	TRBJ1-3	-	TGTGCCAGCAGCCCGGGGGGGCAGAGCTCTGGAAACACCATATATTTT	CASSPGGQSSGNTIYF
TRBV5-1	-	TRBJ2-5	TRBD1	TGCGCCAGCAGCTTGGCCGGGACAGAAGAAGAGACCCAGTACTTC	CASSLAGTEEETQYF
TRBV4-3	-	TRBJ2-3	TRBD2	TGCGCCAGCAGCCAAGAAGTGAGCGGGGGGAGAGATACGCAGTATTTT	CASSQEVSGGRDTQYF
TRBV5-8	-	TRBJ1-2	TRBD1	TGTGCCAGCAGCCTGCACAGGGGCTATGGCTACACCTTC	CASSLHRGYGYTF
TRBV18	-	TRBJ1-5	TRBD1	TGTGCCAGCTCACACAGGGGGAACAATCAGCCCCAGCATTTT	CASSHRGNNQPQHF
TRBV9	-	TRBJ2-5	-	TGTGCCAGCAGCGTAGACCCCACGGACCAAGAGACCCAGTACTTC	CASSVDPTDQETQYF
TRBV5-5	-	TRBJ1-1	-	TGTGCCAGCAGCGTTATTACCGGGACTACTGAAGCTTTCTTT	CASSVITGTTEAFF
TRBV15	-	TRBJ1-5	-	TGTGCCACCAGCAGAGATACGGCAGGGGATCAGCCCCAGCATTTT	CATSRDTAGDQPQHF
TRBV29-1	-	TRBJ2-1	-	TGCAGCGTTGTGGTGTCTGCGGGGGCCCAGTTCTTC	CSVVVSAGAQFF
TRBV10-3	-	TRBJ2-5	-	TGTGCCATCACCCCCGTCGAGGTCCCTCTAGGGGACTCGTCAGGGACCCAGTACTTC	CAITPVEVPLGDSSGTQYF
TRBV28	-	TRBJ1-6	-	TGTGCCATAACCGGCGGCAGGGCTGGGAATTCACCCCTCCACTTT	CAITGGRAGNSPLHF
TRBV18	-	TRBJ2-7	TRBD2	TGTGCCAGCTCACCTAGTCGGGGGGGCGAAGGGGAGCAGTACTTC	CASSPSRGGEGEQYF
TRBV29-1	-	TRBJ1-4	-	TGCAGCGTTGAGGGTGGGAGTGAAAAACTGTTTTTT	CSVEGGSEKLFF
TRBV5-1	-	TRBJ2-5	TRBD2	TGCGCCAGCAGCCTGGGACTAGCAGAAAAAGAGACCCAGTACTTC	CASSLGLAEKETQYF
TRBV28	-	TRBJ1-4	-	TGTGCCAGCAGTTTGGCAGGCAAAACTAATGAAAAACTGTTTTTT	CASSLAGKTNEKLFF
TRBV7-2	-	TRBJ2-7	TRBD1	TGTGCCAGCAGCCTCCGGGACAGCGACTACGAGCAGTACTTC	CASSLRDSDYEQYF
TRBV7-3	-	TRBJ2-5	TRBD2	TGTGCCAGCAGCTTAACGGCGGGGGGCGGGGAGACCCAGTACTTC	CASSLTAGGGETQYF
TRBV7-3	-	TRBJ1-1	TRBD1	TGTGCCAGCGGCCCAGGGGGAACGGACACTGAAGCTTTCTTT	CASGPGGTDTEAFF
TRBV9	-	TRBJ2-2	-	TGTGCCAGCAGCGTCCATACCGGGGAGCTGTTTTTT	CASSVHTGELFF